The 9 T cell receptor beta chains below come from one sample, sequenced in a study of early T cells in non-severe SARS-CoV-2 infection (dated by TCRdb to about 2021). The library was prepared using 5' RACE. The sample was run on a NextSeq 500. The public reads were reanalyzed by TCRdb: fastp trimming at Q25, MiXCR alignment, in-frame beta chains only. Duplicate CDR3 protein sequences are folded into a single record with the most common DNA and genes. The sample table lists more than 65,000 distinct CDR3 sequences, about an eighth of them with a count of one. Of the sample, roughly 1.2% is held by the ten largest clones. Sequenced: whole blood. The receptors stem from an adult who was a healthcare worker with PCR-confirmed SARS-CoV-2 infection or an uninfected control (not recorded which).

This clonotype was counted many times. The V gene is TRBV7-8, the J gene TRBJ2-7; no definite D call. Germline V lookup: CDR1 SGHVS, CDR2 FQNEAQ. Trimming cost V 5 bases and J 0 bases, with 11 bases left between them. This CDR3 is 14 amino acids long. The CDR3 here is CASSKLRVSYEQYF. In DNA, the CDR3 is TGTGCCAGCAGCAAATTACGCGTCTCCTACGAGCAGTACTTC.

The gene calls are TRBV12-3 or TRBV12-4 and TRBJ2-2; tentative D call: TRBD2 (5 bases). V was shortened by 3 bases and J by 4 bases, with 12 bases between the two germline ends. The CDR3 length is 15 residues. The CDR3 reads CASSFVGRGTGELFF. The CDR3 DNA sequence: TGTGCCAGCAGTTTTGTCGGCCGGGGCACCGGGGAGCTGTTTTTT.

The J gene is TRBJ2-5, the V gene TRBV10-3, with 8 bases lining up with TRBD2. The CDR3 covers 14 residues. The germline CDR1 and CDR2 sequences are ENHRY and SYGVKD. With V trimmed by 8 bases and J by 2 bases, 7 bases remained unmatched. CDR3 protein: CAIGGLAGQETQYF. The CDR3 coding sequence is TGTGCCATCGGGGGGCTAGCGGGTCAAGAGACCCAGTACTTC.

The chain carries TRBV25-1 and TRBJ1-1; D call uncertain. This CDR3 is 12 amino acids long. Germline V gene lookup returns CDR1 MGHDK and CDR2 SYGVNS. CDR3 sequence (DNA): TGTGTCCTAAGAATGGGGAACACTGAAGCTTTCTTT. It translates to CVLRMGNTEAFF. The whole variable domain, filled in from reference TRBV25-1 and TRBJ1-1, reads EADIYQTPRYLVIGTGKKITLECSQTMGHDKMYWYQQDPGMELHLIHYSYGVNSTEKGDLSSESTVSRIRTEHFPLTLESARPSHTSQYLCVLRMGNTEAFFGQGTRLTVV.

This clonotype was found many times. V gene TRBV2 combines with J gene TRBJ2-1; D gene ambiguous. The germline CDR1 and CDR2 sequences are SNHLY and FYNNEI. CDR3 length: 17 amino acids. Deletions cut 10 bases from V and 6 bases from J, with 28 bases between. CDR3 nucleotide sequence: TGTGCCACCTCCATAAGTGGTGGGGAATGGGGTAGCAATGAGCAGTTCTTC. Protein sequence: CATSISGGEWGSNEQFF.

This clonotype was observed at least ten times. The chain's CDR3 is CASSPGLVPYNEQFF. CDR3 DNA sequence: TGTGCCAGCAGCCCAGGACTAGTCCCCTACAATGAGCAGTTCTTC. This rearrangement joins TRBV5-6 to TRBJ2-1, with 7 bases matching TRBD2. The CDR3 runs 15 residues. V shed 4 bases and J 2 bases; nucleotides not matched to a gene: 6. Germline V gives CDR1 SGHDT, CDR2 YYEEEE.

This chain links TRBV29-1 with TRBJ1-2, with TRBD1 as a possible D gene (6 bases). Trimming removed 5 bases from V and 4 bases from J, with 8 bases in between. The length of the CDR3 is 11 residues. CDR1 is SQVTM and CDR2 is ANQGSEA in the germline V gene. The CDR3 DNA reads TGCAGCGTTCGGACAGCCTATGGCTACACCTTC. Encoded protein: CSVRTAYGYTF.

This clonotype was observed at least ten times. The chain combines TRBV20-1 with TRBJ2-1; D might be TRBD1 or TRBD2, each matching 5 bases. V was shortened by 3 bases and J by 15 bases, with 15 bases between the two germline ends. This CDR3 spans 11 amino acids. CDR1 and CDR2 from the germline V gene are DFQATT and SNEGSKA (reference sequence). DNA of the CDR3: TGCAGTGCTAGCCCTGGGGACCCCCCGTTCTTC. This encodes CSASPGDPPFF.

The chain joins TRBV30 to TRBJ2-1, with no clear D. Trimming took 2 bases from V and 0 from J, leaving 5 bases between them. The CDR3 spans 13 residues. Germline-derived CDR1 and CDR2 are GTSNPN and SVGIG (reference sequence). Here the CDR3 reads CAWSLSSYNEQFF. The CDR3, as DNA: TGTGCCTGGAGTCTTAGCTCCTACAATGAGCAGTTCTTC.